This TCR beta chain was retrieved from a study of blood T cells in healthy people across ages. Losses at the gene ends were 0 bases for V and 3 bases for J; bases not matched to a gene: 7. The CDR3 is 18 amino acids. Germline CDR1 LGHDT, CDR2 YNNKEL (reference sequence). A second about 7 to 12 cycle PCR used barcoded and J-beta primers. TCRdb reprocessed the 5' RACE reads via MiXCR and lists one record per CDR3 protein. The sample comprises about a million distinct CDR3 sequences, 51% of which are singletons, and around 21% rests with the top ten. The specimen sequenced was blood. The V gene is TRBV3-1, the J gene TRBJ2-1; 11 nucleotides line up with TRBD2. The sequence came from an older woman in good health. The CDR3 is CASSQDRFGTSGYNEQFF. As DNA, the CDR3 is TGTGCCAGCAGCCAAGATCGATTTGGGACTAGCGGCTACAATGAGCAGTTCTTC.